The rows below give T cell receptor beta chains drawn from one sample of a study of CD8 T cells in ankylosing spondylitis. TCRdb redid the calling of the 5' RACE reads with MiXCR, one entry per CDR3 protein. The table shows 650,000 to 800,000 distinct CDR3 sequences, with around 17% occurring only once. What was sequenced was blood, either unsorted or a sorted T cell fraction (not recorded which). Receptors originate from a male donor with ankylosing spondylitis. CDR3s include the opening cysteine and the closing phenylalanine or tryptophan. A D gene is named only where the DNA matches it firmly. Size is stated for part of the rows, as once, few or many counts, or as a class when the clone is expanded.

v_gene	len	d_gene	abundance	j_gene	CDR3aa	CDR3nt
TRBV29-1	9	.	few	TRBJ1-2	CSEAYGYTF	TGCAGCGAAGCCTATGGCTACACCTTC
TRBV6-2/TRBV6-3	19	TRBD2	.	TRBJ2-1	CASSYYGGRTSFSYNEQFF	TGTGCCAGCAGTTACTATGGCGGGAGGACCTCTTTCTCCTACAATGAGCAGTTCTTC
TRBV9	16	.	.	TRBJ1-2	CASSVGVGDGNYGYTF	TGTGCCAGCAGCGTAGGGGTAGGGGACGGCAACTATGGCTACACCTTC
TRBV12-3/TRBV12-4	15	.	.	TRBJ1-4	CASSLSRVGGEKLFF	TGTGCCAGCAGTTTAAGTAGGGTCGGAGGTGAAAAACTGTTTTTT
TRBV10-3	15	TRBD1	.	TRBJ1-2	CAISERDRRSDGYTF	TGTGCCATCAGTGAGAGGGACAGGAGAAGCGATGGCTACACCTTC
TRBV3-1	16	TRBD1	many	TRBJ1-4	CASSQVSDRGNEKLFF	TGTGCCAGCAGCCAAGTTTCAGACAGGGGAAATGAAAAACTGTTTTTT
TRBV4-2	15	TRBD2	.	TRBJ2-7	CASSQERGGSYEQYF	TGTGCCAGCAGCCAAGAGCGGGGGGGCTCCTACGAGCAGTACTTC
TRBV10-3	15	.	few	TRBJ2-1	CAISSGSPGVHEQFF	TGTGCCATCAGCTCTGGATCCCCGGGAGTGCATGAGCAGTTCTTC
TRBV2	14	TRBD2	few	TRBJ2-7	CASSDGLAVYEQYF	TGTGCCAGCAGTGACGGACTAGCGGTCTACGAGCAGTACTTC
TRBV3-1	16	TRBD1	few	TRBJ1-2	CASSQDWQGGGYGYTF	TGTGCCAGCAGCCAAGATTGGCAGGGGGGCGGCTATGGCTACACCTTC
TRBV27	13	.	.	TRBJ1-6	CASSRTWNSPLHF	TGTGCCAGCAGTAGGACCTGGAATTCACCCCTCCACTTT
TRBV6-1	14	.	.	TRBJ1-2	CASRAKGQFNGYTF	TGTGCCAGCAGAGCAAAGGGACAATTTAATGGCTACACCTTC
TRBV12-3/TRBV12-4	11	.	many	TRBJ2-3	CASSPRDTQYF	TGTGCCAGCAGCCCCCGAGATACGCAGTATTTT
TRBV19	17	.	.	TRBJ1-1	CASSLLTGKSWNTEAFF	TGTGCCAGTAGTCTCCTAACAGGGAAAAGTTGGAACACTGAAGCTTTCTTT
TRBV20-1	15	.	.	TRBJ2-1	CSAIPVQISYNEQFF	TGCAGTGCGATCCCAGTCCAGATCTCCTACAATGAGCAGTTCTTC
TRBV5-1	17	TRBD1	few	TRBJ1-1	CASSSPRTGNLNTEAFF	TGCGCCAGCAGCTCACCCAGGACAGGGAACCTCAACACTGAAGCTTTCTTT
TRBV21-1	18	.	few	TRBJ2-6	CASSKTGANSSGANVLTF	TGTGCCAGCAGCAAGACAGGGGCCAACTCCTCTGGGGCCAACGTCCTGACTTTC
TRBV5-1	14	.	.	TRBJ1-5	CASSLVVGVQPQHF	TGCGCCAGCAGCTTGGTTGTAGGGGTTCAGCCCCAGCATTTT
TRBV6-5	14	TRBD2	few	TRBJ2-7	CASSSGGQFYEQYF	TGTGCCAGCAGTTCGGGGGGGCAGTTCTACGAGCAGTACTTC
TRBV7-2	15	TRBD1	few	TRBJ1-1	CASSSPRGTGSEAFF	TGTGCCAGCAGCTCCCCCCGGGGGACAGGGTCTGAAGCTTTCTTT
TRBV20-1	16	TRBD2	few	TRBJ2-7	CSARGPPGGRMYEQYF	TGCAGTGCTAGAGGCCCCCCGGGAGGGAGGATGTACGAGCAGTACTTC
TRBV6-1	15	TRBD2	few	TRBJ2-7	CASSAQGLAAYEQYF	TGTGCCAGCAGTGCACAAGGACTAGCGGCCTACGAGCAGTACTTC
TRBV12-3/TRBV12-4	17	TRBD2	.	TRBJ2-1	CASSLAPGTRSGNEQFF	TGTGCCAGCAGTTTAGCCCCTGGGACTAGGAGCGGGAATGAGCAGTTCTTC
TRBV12-3/TRBV12-4	15	TRBD1	.	TRBJ1-1	CASSPNPTGGTEAFF	TGTGCCAGCAGTCCTAACCCTACAGGGGGCACTGAAGCTTTCTTT